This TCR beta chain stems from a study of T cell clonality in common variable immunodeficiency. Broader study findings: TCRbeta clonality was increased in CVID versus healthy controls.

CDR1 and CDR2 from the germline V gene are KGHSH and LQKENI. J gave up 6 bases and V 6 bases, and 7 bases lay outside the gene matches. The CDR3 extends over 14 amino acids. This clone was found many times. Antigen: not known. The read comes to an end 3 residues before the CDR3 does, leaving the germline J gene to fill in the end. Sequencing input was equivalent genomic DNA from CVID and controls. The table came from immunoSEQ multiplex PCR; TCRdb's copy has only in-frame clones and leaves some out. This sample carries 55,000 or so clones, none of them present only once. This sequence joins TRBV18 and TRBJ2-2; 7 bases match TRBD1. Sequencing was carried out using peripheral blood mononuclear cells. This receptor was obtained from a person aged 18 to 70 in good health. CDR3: CASSPQQGSGELFF. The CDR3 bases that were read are TGTGCCAGCTCTCCCCAACAGGGGTCCGGGGAG.